This T cell receptor beta chain was sequenced for a study of blood T cell repertoires in COVID-19. About the research overall: Donors in the United States, Italy and Spain gave samples during acute or convalescent COVID-19.

Trimming took 4 bases from V and 0 from J, leaving 12 bases between them. Germline CDR1 is SNHLY and CDR2 is FYNNEI. This CDR3 contains 16 residues. As processed by the authors: Quantification of nucleated cells was approximated via reference gene primer amplification. TCRdb's copy holds only in-frame clones and misses some; the assay was immunoSEQ multiplex PCR. The DNA gave D and trimming, while V, J and clone size come from that table. The sample lists about 110,000 clones, 75% to 90% occurring once. The J gene is TRBJ2-2, the V gene TRBV2; D gene uncertain. Sequenced input: peripheral blood. The sequence was collected from a man aged 70-80 years with acute or convalescent COVID-19. DNA for the CDR3: TGTGCCAGCAGTGGCCACGGAGCTCCGAACACCGGGGAGCTGTTTTTT. Translated: CASSGHGAPNTGELFF.